What follows is one TCR beta chain and its context. Its antigen is undetermined. One junction end disagrees with the germline gene, perhaps due to a read error. This table comes from immunoSEQ multiplex PCR, and its TCRdb copy is limited to in-frame clones, with some not included. In the table there are 94,000 or so clones, under 90% of which are singletons. Blood was sampled at baseline, cycle 4 day 1, and cycle 7 day 1. This CDR3 is built from 13 residues. Germline-derived CDR1 and CDR2 are MNHNY and SVGAGI (reference sequence). This sample is part of a study of OX40 agonist ivuxolimab in advanced cancers. The overall study: At doses from 0.01 to 10 mg/kg, patients were given intravenous ivuxolimab every 2 weeks. Participants could have had prior anti-PD-1, anti-PD-L1 or anti-CTLA-4 therapy, and around 43% had some. Study-wide results and limits: CD8+ T cells were the subset that, on average, had more expanded clones than CD4+.

Material: CD4+ or CD8+ T cells sorted from blood, obtained in a trial of the OX40 agonist ivuxolimab. This TCR was sampled from an adult with an advanced solid tumor such as melanoma, head and neck, liver or kidney cancer. The chain has TRBV6-6 and TRBJ1-1, with 7 positions matching TRBD1. The CDR3 region is CASRFLQMDRRLF. The CDR3 DNA follows: TGTGCCAGCAGATTCCTCCAAATGGACAGGCGGCTCTTT.